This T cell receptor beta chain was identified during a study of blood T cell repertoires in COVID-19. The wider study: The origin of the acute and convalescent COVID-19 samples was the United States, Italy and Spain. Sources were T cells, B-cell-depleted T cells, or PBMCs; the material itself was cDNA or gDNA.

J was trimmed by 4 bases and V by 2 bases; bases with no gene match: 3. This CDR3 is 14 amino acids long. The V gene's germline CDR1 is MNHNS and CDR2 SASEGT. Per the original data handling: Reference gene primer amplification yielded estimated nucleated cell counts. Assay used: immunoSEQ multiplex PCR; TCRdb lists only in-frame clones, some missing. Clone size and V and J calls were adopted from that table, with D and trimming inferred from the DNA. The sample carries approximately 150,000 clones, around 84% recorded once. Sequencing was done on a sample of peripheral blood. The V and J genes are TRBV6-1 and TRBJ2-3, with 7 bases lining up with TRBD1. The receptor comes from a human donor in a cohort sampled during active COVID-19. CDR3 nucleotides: TGTGCCAGCAGTGAAAGGGGGCATCCAGATACGCAGTATTTT. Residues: CASSERGHPDTQYF.